The entry below gives a single TCR beta chain sequence along with its context. Profiled with immunoSEQ multiplex PCR; TCRdb holds only in-frame clones, not every one. Of about 52,000 clones listed, roughly nine tenths are singletons. The data stem from a study of blood T cell repertoires in COVID-19. In the study overall: Acute and convalescent COVID-19 samples came from the United States, Italy and Spain. Sources were T cells, B-cell-depleted T cells, or PBMCs; the material itself was cDNA or gDNA.

Sequencing was done on a sample of peripheral blood. The TCR comes from a human donor with active COVID-19. The donor label of this sample is uncertain.

The CDR3 loop is CASSLTGFDQPQHF. CDR3 nucleotide sequence: TGTGCCAGCAGCTTAACGGGGTTCGATCAGCCCCAGCATTTT. The gene calls are TRBV11-2 and TRBJ1-5; no reliable D call. Trimming cost V 2 bases and J 5 bases, with 10 bases left between them. The CDR3 length is 14 residues. Germline V gene data show CDR1 as SGHAT and CDR2 as FQNNGV.